These 28 T cell receptor beta chains were sequenced from one sample in a study of cytomegalovirus exposure and HLA in healthy donors. Sequencing was performed with immunoSEQ multiplex PCR; in TCRdb, only in-frame clones are kept and a portion is missing. Of around 250,000 clones listed, 90% were seen once; the top ten hold roughly 0.38%. Sequencing was done on a sample of PBMCs. The receptors stem from a woman under 30 in good health and CMV-seronegative.

This clone was counted once. The chain links TRBV5-1 to TRBJ1-4, with 9 positions matching TRBD1. The J segment lost 4 bases and the V segment lost 3 bases, leaving 13 bases of the junction unmatched. The CDR3 has 18 residues. Germline V gene data show CDR1 as SGHRS and CDR2 as YFSETQ. DNA of the CDR3: TGCGCCAGCAGCTCTGGGAGGGACAGGGCCACCGGTAATGAAAAACTGTTTTTT. Its translation is CASSSGRDRATGNEKLFF.

The V and J genes are TRBV2 and TRBJ2-2; TRBD1 agrees at 8 bases. Germline V gene data show CDR1 as SNHLY and CDR2 as FYNNEI. V was pared by 3 bases and J by 6 bases, with 9 bases of the junction left unmatched. The CDR3 sequence is 16 residues long. The CDR3 here is CASSDLDRVVAGELFF. The CDR3 DNA follows: TGTGCCAGCAGTGATTTGGACAGGGTTGTGGCCGGGGAGCTGTTTTTT.

The chain uses TRBV27 and TRBJ2-1, with 8 positions matching TRBD2. The CDR3 contains 14 residues. V was pared by 6 bases and J by 4 bases, with 5 bases of the junction left unmatched. Germline loops: CDR1 MNHEY, CDR2 SMNVEV (reference sequence). CDR3: CASRQLAVYNEQFF. The CDR3 nucleotides read TGTGCCAGCAGACAACTAGCGGTGTACAATGAGCAGTTCTTC.

J is TRBJ2-5 and V is TRBV5-1, with TRBD2 identical over 8 bases. Germline CDR1 SGHRS, CDR2 YFSETQ. J lost 2 bases, V lost 2 bases, and 2 bases had no gene match. The CDR3 sequence is 14 residues long. The CDR3 loop is CASSLAGAQETQYF. Here the CDR3 DNA reads TGCGCCAGCAGCTTAGCGGGGGCACAAGAGACCCAGTACTTC. Filled out from reference TRBV5-1 and TRBJ2-5, the complete variable domain reads KAGVTQTPRYLIKTRGQQVTLSCSPISGHRSVSWYQQTPGQGLQFLFEYFSETQRNKGNFPGRFSGRQFSNSRSEMNVSTLELGDSALYLCASSLAGAQETQYFGPGTRLLVL.

The J gene is TRBJ1-2, the V gene TRBV5-6, with 9 nucleotides matching TRBD1. Germline V CDR1 and CDR2: SGHDT, YYEEEE. V shed 1 base, J shed 8 bases, and the junction held 6 bases outside the gene matches. The CDR3 has 14 amino acids. The CDR3 spells CASSLPGQGLGYTF. The CDR3 region has the DNA TGTGCCAGCAGCTTGCCGGGACAGGGTTTGGGCTACACCTTC.

The chain employs TRBV5-1 and TRBJ2-1; D unclear. Germline V CDR1 and CDR2: SGHRS, YFSETQ. Between the trimmed V and J ends, which lost 2 bases and 5 bases, there was a span of 5 bases. This CDR3 comprises 12 residues. CDR3 loop: CASSLDNNEQFF. As DNA, the CDR3 is TGCGCCAGCAGCTTAGACAACAATGAGCAGTTCTTC.

The genes are TRBV18 and TRBJ1-5, with D unclear. Per the germline V gene, CDR1 is KGHSH and CDR2 is LQKENI. The CDR3 loop spans 14 amino acids. V gave up 2 bases and J gave up 0 bases, with 5 bases separating them. The CDR3 DNA reads TGTGCCAGCTCACCAATAAATAGCAATCAGCCCCAGCATTTT. Its protein product is CASSPINSNQPQHF.

The chain joins TRBV2 to TRBJ2-3; TRBD2 matches 9 bases. Per the germline V gene, CDR1 is SNHLY and CDR2 is FYNNEI. The CDR3 has 15 amino acids. The V segment lost 5 bases and the J segment 2 bases; nucleotides outside the gene matches: 5. The CDR3 nucleotides are TGTGCCAGCAGTCAGACTAGCGGATTCACAGATACGCAGTATTTT. The encoded protein is CASSQTSGFTDTQYF. Full variable domain (missing parts from reference TRBV2 and TRBJ2-3): EPEVTQTPSHQVTQMGQEVILRCVPISNHLYFYWYRQILGQKVEFLVSFYNNEISEKSEIFDDQFSVERPDGSNFTLKIRSTKLEDSAMYFCASSQTSGFTDTQYFGPGTRLTVL.

This clone has only a few counts. The rearrangement links TRBV11-2 to TRBJ1-6; D gene uncertain. Per the germline V gene, CDR1 is SGHAT and CDR2 is FQNNGV. CDR3 length equals 16 residues. Between the trimmed V and J ends, which lost 3 bases and 6 bases, there was a span of 15 bases. The CDR3 reads CASSLVFGIGNSPLHF. In DNA form, the CDR3 reads TGTGCCAGCAGCTTGGTCTTCGGTATTGGTAATTCACCCCTCCACTTT.

The genes are TRBV5-1 and TRBJ2-7, with TRBD2 as a possible D gene (5 bases). The CDR3 consists of 15 residues. The germline CDR1 and CDR2 sequences are SGHRS and YFSETQ. V lost 0 bases to trimming and J lost 1 base, with 11 bases between them. The DNA of the CDR3 is TGCGCCAGCAGCTTGGAAGCGGTCGATTCCTACGAGCAGTACTTC. This translates into CASSLEAVDSYEQYF.

There are a few counts of this clone. This sequence joins TRBV29-1 and TRBJ2-7; unclear D gene. V dropped 5 bases and J dropped 4 bases, with 12 bases sitting between them. This CDR3 region has 12 residues. Germline values: CDR1 SQVTM, CDR2 ANQGSEA. The CDR3 DNA reads TGCAGCGTTCGCCCAGGCAGGTACGAGCAGTACTTC. Translating it yields CSVRPGRYEQYF.

V is TRBV5-1 and J is TRBJ1-1; D is unclear. The CDR3 totals 15 residues. Trimming pared 0 bases from V and 1 base from J, leaving 10 bases between. Germline assignment: CDR1 SGHRS and CDR2 YFSETQ. The CDR3 loop reads CASSLGHRGNTEAFF. CDR3 nucleotide sequence: TGCGCCAGCAGCTTGGGACACCGTGGGAACACTGAAGCTTTCTTT. The whole variable domain, filled in from reference TRBV5-1 and TRBJ1-1, reads KAGVTQTPRYLIKTRGQQVTLSCSPISGHRSVSWYQQTPGQGLQFLFEYFSETQRNKGNFPGRFSGRQFSNSRSEMNVSTLELGDSALYLCASSLGHRGNTEAFFGQGTRLTVV.

The chain combines TRBV5-8 with TRBJ2-1; no clear D gene. Germline V gene lookup returns CDR1 SGHTS and CDR2 YDEGEE. This CDR3 comprises 14 residues. The V gene lost 4 bases and the J gene lost 9 bases, with 17 bases spanning the gap. CDR3 nucleotides: TGTGCCAGCAGCACGGCGGTGAAGTCGGCTGAGCAGTTCTTC. It translates to CASSTAVKSAEQFF.

The rearrangement joins TRBV5-1 to TRBJ2-1, with TRBD2 matching over 10 bases. The CDR3 extends over 14 amino acids. With 8 bases clipped from V and 6 bases from J, the junction kept 8 bases outside the gene matches. The germline gives CDR1 SGHRS, CDR2 YFSETQ. CDR3 protein: CARLVGLARNEQFF. In DNA, the CDR3 is TGCGCCAGGCTTGTGGGACTAGCGCGCAATGAGCAGTTCTTC.

The chain joins TRBV19 to TRBJ1-6; TRBD1 aligns across 9 bases. V shed 5 bases, J shed 7 bases, and the junction held 15 bases outside the gene matches. CDR3 length: 18 amino acids. CDR1 is LNHDA and CDR2 is SQIVND in the germline V gene (reference sequence). The DNA of the CDR3 is TGTGCCAGTAGTTTCATACCGGGACAGGGCTTGGAGAATTCACCCCTCCACTTT. As protein: CASSFIPGQGLENSPLHF.

This clone occurred a few times. This chain's CDR3 is CASSSFLGSYEQYV. The CDR3 DNA reads TGTGCCAGCAGTTCTTTCTTGGGCTCCTACGAGCAGTACGTC. This chain uses TRBV28 with TRBJ2-7; the D is unclear. CDR1 is MDHEN, CDR2 SYDVKM, per germline. The V gene lost 4 bases and the J gene lost 0 bases, with 10 bases spanning the gap. This CDR3 comprises 14 residues.

The rearrangement uses TRBV28 and TRBJ1-2; no clear D. The V gene's germline CDR1 is MDHEN and CDR2 SYDVKM. V was pared by 8 bases and J by 0 bases, with 16 bases between. CDR3 length equals 15 residues. The CDR3 here is CASGFWASPNYGYTF. The CDR3 nucleotides are TGTGCCAGCGGATTCTGGGCAAGCCCTAACTATGGCTACACCTTC.

The genes are TRBV5-8 and TRBJ1-6; no clear D. The CDR3 covers 15 residues. Trimming took off 7 bases at V and 1 base at J, with 12 bases between the two ends. Germline V gene lookup returns CDR1 SGHTS and CDR2 YDEGEE. The CDR3 region has the DNA TGTGCCAGCTGCCCGGTGATGTCCTATAATTCACCCCTCCACTTT. Translation: CASCPVMSYNSPLHF.

The gene calls are TRBV19 and TRBJ2-1, with D possibly matching TRBD1 (6 bases). The germline V and J ends were trimmed by 8 bases and 6 bases, with 11 bases remaining between them. This CDR3 is 12 amino acids long. Germline loops: CDR1 LNHDA, CDR2 SQIVND (reference sequence). The CDR3 coding sequence is TGTGCCAGTTCCCAGGGGTTCAATGAGCAGTTCTTC. Translating it yields CASSQGFNEQFF.

This clone has just one count. The J gene is TRBJ2-7, the V gene TRBV6-5; TRBD1 matches at 7 bases. Germline CDR1 is MNHEY and CDR2 is SVGAGI. CDR3 length equals 13 residues. J was trimmed by 2 bases and V by 3 bases; bases with no gene match: 1. In DNA form, the CDR3 reads TGTGCCAGCAGTTATCAGGGGGCCTACGAGCAGTACTTC. This encodes CASSYQGAYEQYF.

This clone was recorded once. This chain links TRBV9 with TRBJ1-4; 8 bases line up with TRBD1. Germline CDR1 and CDR2: SGDLS and YYNGEE. Losses at the gene ends were 0 bases for V and 11 bases for J; bases not matched to a gene: 9. This CDR3 is 15 amino acids long. The CDR3 nucleotides are TGTGCCAGCAGCGTAGCAGGGGGGACAGGTCAGAAACTGTTTTTT. Amino acids: CASSVAGGTGQKLFF. Supplemented by reference TRBV9 and TRBJ1-4, the full variable domain reads DSGVTQTPKHLITATGQRVTLRCSPRSGDLSVYWYQQSLDQGLQFLIQYYNGEERAKGNILERFSAQQFPDLHSELNLSSLELGDSALYFCASSVAGGTGQKLFFGSGTQLSVL.

The rearrangement links TRBV29-1 to TRBJ2-7, with TRBD2 as a possible D gene (5 bases). The CDR3 consists of 12 residues. V was cut by 6 bases and J by 2 bases, with 11 bases left in between. Germline loops: CDR1 SQVTM, CDR2 ANQGSEA. CDR3 loop: CSVAEGPYEQYV. The CDR3 DNA reads as TGCAGCGTCGCAGAGGGCCCCTACGAGCAGTACGTC.

The table lists this clone with many counts. This chain uses TRBV19 with TRBJ2-5, with 9 positions matching TRBD1. Germline values: CDR1 LNHDA, CDR2 SQIVND (reference sequence). The V gene end was trimmed by 3 bases and the J gene end by 1 base; junction bases not matched to a gene: 6. CDR3 length equals 16 residues. The CDR3 loop reads CASSISAQGAQETQYF. In DNA, the CDR3 is TGTGCCAGTAGTATTTCAGCACAGGGGGCCCAAGAGACCCAGTACTTC.

This clone has just a few counts. This chain connects TRBV30 to TRBJ1-5, with D unresolved. The CDR3 covers 12 residues. In germline, CDR1 is GTSNPN, CDR2 SVGIG (reference sequence). V was pared by 5 bases and J by 3 bases, with 8 bases between. The CDR3 loop is CAWSRNNQPQHF. The CDR3 region has the DNA TGTGCCTGGTCGCGGAACAATCAGCCCCAGCATTTT.

The chain couples TRBV4-3 to TRBJ2-7; 7 bases line up with TRBD2. J lost 2 bases, V lost 0 bases, and 4 bases had no gene match. Germline CDR1 and CDR2: LGHNA and YSLEER. The length of the CDR3 is 15 residues. The CDR3 DNA reads TGCGCCAGCAGCCAAGAGGGAGCGGGAACCTACGAGCAGTACTTC. It is translated as CASSQEGAGTYEQYF.

The chain links TRBV28 to TRBJ2-2; unclear D gene. Germline V CDR1 and CDR2: MDHEN, SYDVKM. Trimming shortened V by 2 bases and J by 4 bases, and 8 bases separated the two germline ends. This CDR3 region has 14 residues. CDR3 DNA: TGTGCCAGCAGTTTAGGGTACAGCACCGGGGAGCTGTTTTTT. Translating it yields CASSLGYSTGELFF.

The chain joins TRBV25-1 to TRBJ2-2; 10 bases are a match to TRBD2. The germline V gene encodes CDR1 MGHDK and CDR2 SYGVNS. The CDR3 length is 18 residues. V shed 6 bases, J shed 4 bases, and the junction held 14 bases outside the gene matches. The CDR3 sequence is CASSTLSGGPTPTGELFF. The CDR3 DNA sequence: TGTGCCAGCAGCACCCTTAGCGGGGGGCCCACCCCCACCGGGGAGCTGTTTTTT.

The gene calls are TRBV2 and TRBJ2-7, with 10 bases fitting TRBD1. V lost 10 bases and J lost 0; bases outside the gene matches: 6. The CDR3 is 14 residues long. Germline lookup yields CDR1 SNHLY and CDR2 FYNNEI. The CDR3 reads CAIERTGGSYEQYV. The CDR3 nucleotides are TGTGCCATCGAGCGGACAGGGGGCTCCTACGAGCAGTACGTC.